This T cell receptor beta chain was observed in a study of T cells in Graves' hyperthyroidism and ophthalmopathy. Study overall: Peripheral blood was drawn at first diagnosis, prior to all treatment. Study-wide findings and caveats: In blood, most of the thyroid clonotypes expanded above 0.001 were also present.

A roughly 9.3 ml volume of fresh peripheral blood provided the PBMCs. RNA transcripts served as the template for amplifying TCR beta CDR3 regions. The primer set for the first-round RT-PCR of the TCR CDR3 was HTBI. TCRdb recomputed calls from the multiplex PCR reads with MiXCR, one row per CDR3 protein. The repertoire holds about 510,000 distinct CDR3 sequences, with roughly 15% as singletons. V lost 3 bases, J lost 4 bases, and 13 bases lay in between. This CDR3 region has 14 residues. Per the germline V gene, CDR1 is DFQATT and CDR2 is SNEGSKA (reference sequence). This clonotype occurred many times. The antigen is not known.

The V and J genes are TRBV20-1 and TRBJ1-5; weak D call: TRBD1 (6 bases). The specimen was blood. The sequence derives from a woman aged 40 to 50 with Graves' hyperthyroidism. The chain's CDR3 is CSARFTGKNQPQHF. The CDR3 nucleotides read TGCAGTGCTAGGTTTACAGGGAAAAATCAGCCCCAGCATTTT.